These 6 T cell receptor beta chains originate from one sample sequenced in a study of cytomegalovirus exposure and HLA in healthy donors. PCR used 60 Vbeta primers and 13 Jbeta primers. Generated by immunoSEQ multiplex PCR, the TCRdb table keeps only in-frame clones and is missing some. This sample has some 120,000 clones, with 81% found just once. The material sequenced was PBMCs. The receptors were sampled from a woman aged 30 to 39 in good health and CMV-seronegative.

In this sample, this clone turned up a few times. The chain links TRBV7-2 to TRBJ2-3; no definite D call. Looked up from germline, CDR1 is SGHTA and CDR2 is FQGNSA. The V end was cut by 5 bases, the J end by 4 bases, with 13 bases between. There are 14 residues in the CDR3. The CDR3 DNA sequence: TGTGCCAGCAGCAAACCACCCCGCGCAGATACGCAGTATTTT. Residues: CASSKPPRADTQYF. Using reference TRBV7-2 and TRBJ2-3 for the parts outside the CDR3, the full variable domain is GAGVSQSPSNKVTEKGKDVELRCDPISGHTALYWYRQSLGQGLEFLIYFQGNSAPDKSGLPSDRFSAERTGGSVSTLTIQRTQQEDSAVYLCASSKPPRADTQYFGPGTRLTVL.

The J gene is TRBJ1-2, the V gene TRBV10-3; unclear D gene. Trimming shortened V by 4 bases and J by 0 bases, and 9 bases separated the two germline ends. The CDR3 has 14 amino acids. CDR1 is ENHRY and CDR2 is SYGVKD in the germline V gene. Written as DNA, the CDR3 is TGTGCCATCAGTGTCTCACCTACTAACTATGGCTACACCTTC. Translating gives CAISVSPTNYGYTF.

The CDR3 loop reads CASSPGLAQANEQFF. The CDR3 DNA sequence: TGTGCCAGCAGCCCCGGACTAGCCCAGGCCAATGAGCAGTTCTTC. The rearrangement uses TRBV7-8 and TRBJ2-1; TRBD2 aligns across 8 bases. Germline CDR1 is SGHVS and CDR2 is FQNEAQ. With 5 bases clipped from V and 6 bases from J, the junction kept 9 bases outside the gene matches. The CDR3 runs 15 residues. Combining the CDR3 with reference TRBV7-8 and TRBJ2-1 gives the whole variable domain GAGVSQSPRYKVAKRGQDVALRCDPISGHVSLFWYQQALGQGPEFLTYFQNEAQLDKSGLPSDRFFAERPEGSVSTLKIQRTQQEDSAVYLCASSPGLAQANEQFFGPGTRLTVL.

The CDR3, as DNA: TGTGCCAGCATCCCCGTCGGTGGGGCGGGGGAGCAGTTCTTC. Protein product: CASIPVGGAGEQFF. The V and J genes are TRBV7-9 and TRBJ2-1; weak D call: TRBD2 (6 bases). Germline CDR1 and CDR2: SEHNR and FQNEAQ (reference sequence). Between the trimmed V and J ends, which lost 7 bases and 10 bases, there was a span of 20 bases. The CDR3 runs 14 residues. The full variable domain, rest sourced from reference TRBV7-9 and TRBJ2-1, is DTGVSQNPRHKITKRGQNVTFRCDPISEHNRLYWYRQTLGQGPEFLTYFQNEAQLEKSRLLSDRFSAERPKGSFSTLEIQRTEQGDSAMYLCASIPVGGAGEQFFGPGTRLTVL.

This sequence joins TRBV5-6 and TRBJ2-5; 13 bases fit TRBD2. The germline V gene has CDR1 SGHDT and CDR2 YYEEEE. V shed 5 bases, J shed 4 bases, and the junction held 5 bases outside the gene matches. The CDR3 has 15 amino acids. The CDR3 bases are TGTGCCAGCAGGCGGACTAGCGGGAGTAGAGAGACCCAGTACTTC. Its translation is CASRRTSGSRETQYF.

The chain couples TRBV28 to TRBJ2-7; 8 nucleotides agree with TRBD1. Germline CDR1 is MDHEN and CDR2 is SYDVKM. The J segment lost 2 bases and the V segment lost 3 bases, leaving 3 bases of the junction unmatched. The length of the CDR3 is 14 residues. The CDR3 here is CASSLPTGAYEQYF. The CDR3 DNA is TGTGCCAGCAGTTTGCCGACAGGGGCCTACGAGCAGTACTTC.